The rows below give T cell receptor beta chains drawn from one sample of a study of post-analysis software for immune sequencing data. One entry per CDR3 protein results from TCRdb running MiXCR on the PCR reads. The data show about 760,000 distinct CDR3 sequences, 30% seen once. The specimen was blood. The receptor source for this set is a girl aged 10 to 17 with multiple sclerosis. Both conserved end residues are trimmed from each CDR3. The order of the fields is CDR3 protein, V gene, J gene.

CDR3 protein: SAPRAVEAF
V gene: TRBV20-1
J gene: TRBJ1-1

CDR3 protein: ASSLAGRAGQPQH
V gene: TRBV7-9
J gene: TRBJ1-5

CDR3 protein: ATNPEGGFQPQH
V gene: TRBV6-1
J gene: TRBJ1-5

CDR3 protein: ASSSDSSYEQY
V gene: TRBV5-1
J gene: TRBJ2-7

CDR3 protein: SALRTSGRKETQY
V gene: TRBV20-1
J gene: TRBJ2-5

CDR3 protein: SVEGTDRGYEQF
V gene: TRBV29-1
J gene: TRBJ2-1

CDR3 protein: ASGVAGGPDTGELF
V gene: TRBV4-2
J gene: TRBJ2-2

CDR3 protein: ASSLGAGADTRY
V gene: TRBV7-2
J gene: TRBJ2-3

CDR3 protein: ASSLLRQPTEAF
V gene: TRBV7-2
J gene: TRBJ1-1

CDR3 protein: ASSQTLVNEKLF
V gene: TRBV4-1
J gene: TRBJ1-4

CDR3 protein: ASSSRTSGRLETQY
V gene: TRBV7-8
J gene: TRBJ2-5

CDR3 protein: ASSSRGGRRYEQY
V gene: TRBV28
J gene: TRBJ2-7

CDR3 protein: ASSQRPRYNEQF
V gene: TRBV14
J gene: TRBJ2-1

CDR3 protein: ASSSLGGNQPQH
V gene: TRBV7-9
J gene: TRBJ1-5

CDR3 protein: ASNTAAGGETQY
V gene: TRBV5-1
J gene: TRBJ2-5

CDR3 protein: ASSPTGGSFTYEQY
V gene: TRBV5-1
J gene: TRBJ2-7

CDR3 protein: SVARAAANTGELF
V gene: TRBV29-1
J gene: TRBJ2-2

CDR3 protein: ASSYTSSGANVLT
V gene: TRBV6-5
J gene: TRBJ2-6

CDR3 protein: ASSPELAVVDTQY
V gene: TRBV5-1
J gene: TRBJ2-3

CDR3 protein: ASSSGTGPTDTQY
V gene: TRBV11-2
J gene: TRBJ2-3

CDR3 protein: ASSLARGEGNIQY
V gene: TRBV5-1
J gene: TRBJ2-4

CDR3 protein: ASGQGPTDTQY
V gene: TRBV10-3
J gene: TRBJ2-3

CDR3 protein: ASSYGEGVVKNIQY
V gene: TRBV6-6
J gene: TRBJ2-4

CDR3 protein: ATRIGLAGELHEQF
V gene: TRBV15
J gene: TRBJ2-1

CDR3 protein: ATSELTGTSGSNEQF
V gene: TRBV24-1
J gene: TRBJ2-1

CDR3 protein: ASSRTSGARVETQY
V gene: TRBV7-2
J gene: TRBJ2-5

CDR3 protein: SVISGDYGYT
V gene: TRBV29-1
J gene: TRBJ1-2

CDR3 protein: SARPAGQGPNQPQH
V gene: TRBV20-1
J gene: TRBJ1-5

CDR3 protein: SASSVQLDQPQH
V gene: TRBV20-1
J gene: TRBJ1-5

CDR3 protein: SARDIGERVLEQY
V gene: TRBV20-1
J gene: TRBJ2-7

CDR3 protein: ASSPTGGYQPQH
V gene: TRBV7-9
J gene: TRBJ1-5

CDR3 protein: SATIDSVHNEQF
V gene: TRBV20-1
J gene: TRBJ2-1

CDR3 protein: ASSWDRNYGYT
V gene: TRBV28
J gene: TRBJ1-2

CDR3 protein: ASSYSPAGSLRLF
V gene: TRBV6-5
J gene: TRBJ1-4

CDR3 protein: ASTPVGNQPQH
V gene: TRBV12-3/TRBV12-4
J gene: TRBJ1-5

CDR3 protein: ASSPQGGYT
V gene: TRBV12-3/TRBV12-4
J gene: TRBJ1-2

CDR3 protein: ASSLGGVLAKNIQY
V gene: TRBV5-4
J gene: TRBJ2-4

CDR3 protein: ASFGRGSTDTQY
V gene: TRBV21-1
J gene: TRBJ2-3

CDR3 protein: ASSLATYQPQH
V gene: TRBV28
J gene: TRBJ1-5

CDR3 protein: SATDPGLVNYEQF
V gene: TRBV20-1
J gene: TRBJ2-1

CDR3 protein: SALRTGSTDTQY
V gene: TRBV20-1
J gene: TRBJ2-3

CDR3 protein: ASSPYQKPEAF
V gene: TRBV7-9
J gene: TRBJ1-1

CDR3 protein: SVQGMNTEAF
V gene: TRBV29-1
J gene: TRBJ1-1

CDR3 protein: ASGGSPLTSTDTQY
V gene: TRBV2
J gene: TRBJ2-3

CDR3 protein: ASRKGQGDEQY
V gene: TRBV6-6
J gene: TRBJ2-7

CDR3 protein: ASSRGLMTYVQY
V gene: TRBV5-1
J gene: TRBJ2-7

CDR3 protein: SEGGTMNTEAF
V gene: TRBV20-1
J gene: TRBJ1-1

CDR3 protein: ASSQDRATDTQY
V gene: TRBV3-1
J gene: TRBJ2-3

CDR3 protein: ASSSQGARSEKLF
V gene: TRBV5-1
J gene: TRBJ1-4

CDR3 protein: ASSPPGVEAARY
V gene: TRBV18
J gene: TRBJ2-5

CDR3 protein: ASSAPSVDEQF
V gene: TRBV11-2
J gene: TRBJ2-1

CDR3 protein: ASGLVLGTGQSYNEQF
V gene: TRBV12-5
J gene: TRBJ2-1

CDR3 protein: ASSFSSALSYNEQF
V gene: TRBV12-3/TRBV12-4
J gene: TRBJ2-1